A single T cell receptor beta chain is shown here with its context. The sample belongs to a study of blood T cell repertoires in COVID-19. In the study overall: The United States, Italy and Spain were the sources of the acute and convalescent COVID-19 samples. The cDNA or gDNA used as material had been derived from T cells, B-cell-depleted T cells, or PBMCs.

The CDR3 totals 16 residues. Germline CDR1 is LGHDT and CDR2 is YNNKEL (reference sequence). Trimming took 5 bases from V and 3 from J; bases not matched to a gene: 4. Per the study methods: Estimation of nucleated cell counts was performed using reference gene primer amplification. This table comes from immunoSEQ multiplex PCR, and its TCRdb copy is limited to in-frame clones, with some not included. That table furnishes V, J and clone size, whereas the DNA furnished D and trimming. The sample consists of roughly 40,000 clones, roughly nine tenths of them appearing once. The specimen sequenced was peripheral blood. This clonotype was obtained from a human donor in a cohort sampled during active COVID-19. The chain employs TRBV3-1 (or the pseudogene TRBV3-2) and TRBJ2-7; 16 positions match TRBD2. The CDR3 bases are TGTGCCAGCAGCAAGGGACTAGCGGGAGGGAGCTACGAGCAGTACTTC. It translates to CASSKGLAGGSYEQYF.